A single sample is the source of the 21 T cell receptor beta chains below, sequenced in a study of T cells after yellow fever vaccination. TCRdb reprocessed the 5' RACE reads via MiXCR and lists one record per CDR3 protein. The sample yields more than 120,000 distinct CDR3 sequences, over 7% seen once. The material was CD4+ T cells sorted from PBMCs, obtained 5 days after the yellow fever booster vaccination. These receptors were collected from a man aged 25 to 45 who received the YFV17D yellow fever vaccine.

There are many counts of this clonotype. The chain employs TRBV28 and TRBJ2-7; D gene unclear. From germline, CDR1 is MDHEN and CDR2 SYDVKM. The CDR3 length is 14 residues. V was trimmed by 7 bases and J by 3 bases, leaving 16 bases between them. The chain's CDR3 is CASTTPARDYEQYF. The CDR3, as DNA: TGTGCCAGCACTACTCCCGCTAGGGACTACGAGCAGTACTTC.

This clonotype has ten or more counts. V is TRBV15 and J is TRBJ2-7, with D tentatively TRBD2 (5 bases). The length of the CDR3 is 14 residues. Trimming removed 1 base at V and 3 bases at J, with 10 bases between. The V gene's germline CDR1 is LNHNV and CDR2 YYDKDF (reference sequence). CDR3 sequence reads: CATSRGLANYEQYF. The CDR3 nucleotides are TGTGCCACCAGCAGAGGGCTAGCTAACTACGAGCAGTACTTC.

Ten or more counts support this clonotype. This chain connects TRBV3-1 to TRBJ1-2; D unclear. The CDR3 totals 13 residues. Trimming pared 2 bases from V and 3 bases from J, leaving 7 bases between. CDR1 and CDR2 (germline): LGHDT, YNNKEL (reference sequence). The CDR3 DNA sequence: TGTGCCAGCAGCCAAATAGGAGACTATGGCTACACCTTC. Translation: CASSQIGDYGYTF.

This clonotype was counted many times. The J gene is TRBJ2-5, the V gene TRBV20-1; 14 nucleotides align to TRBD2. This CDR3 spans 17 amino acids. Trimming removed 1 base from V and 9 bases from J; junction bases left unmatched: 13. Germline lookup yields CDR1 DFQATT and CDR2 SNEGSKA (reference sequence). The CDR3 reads CSARAPPGTSGSRAQYF. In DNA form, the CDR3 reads TGCAGTGCTAGAGCCCCCCCTGGGACTAGCGGGAGTAGGGCCCAGTACTTC.

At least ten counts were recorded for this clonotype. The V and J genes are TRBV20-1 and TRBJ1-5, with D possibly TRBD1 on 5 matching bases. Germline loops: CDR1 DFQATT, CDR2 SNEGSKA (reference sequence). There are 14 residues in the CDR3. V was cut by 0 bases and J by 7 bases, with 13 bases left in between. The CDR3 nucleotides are TGCAGTGCTAGAGAGCCCCGGGGCGACCAGCCCCAGCATTTT. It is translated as CSAREPRGDQPQHF.

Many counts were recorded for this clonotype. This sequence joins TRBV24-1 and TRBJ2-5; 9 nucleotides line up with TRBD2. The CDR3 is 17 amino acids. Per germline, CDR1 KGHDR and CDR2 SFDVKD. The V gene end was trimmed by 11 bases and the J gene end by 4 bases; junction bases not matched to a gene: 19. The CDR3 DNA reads TGTGCCAGCAGCCCTCGGGGGGTAGCGGGAGATGGAGAGACCCAGTACTTC. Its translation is CASSPRGVAGDGETQYF.

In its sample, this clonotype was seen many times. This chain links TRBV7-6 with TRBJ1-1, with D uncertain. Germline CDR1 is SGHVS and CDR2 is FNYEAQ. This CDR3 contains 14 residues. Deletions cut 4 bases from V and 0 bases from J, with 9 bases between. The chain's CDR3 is CASSSGLLNTEAFF. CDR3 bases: TGTGCCAGCAGCTCCGGGCTACTGAACACTGAAGCTTTCTTT.

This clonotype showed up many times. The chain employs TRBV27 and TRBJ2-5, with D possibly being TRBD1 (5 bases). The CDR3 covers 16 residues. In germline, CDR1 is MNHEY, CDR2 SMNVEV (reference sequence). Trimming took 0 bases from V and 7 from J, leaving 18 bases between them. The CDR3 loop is CASSLSVDSIVWTQYF. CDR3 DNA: TGTGCCAGCAGTTTATCCGTAGACAGTATCGTTTGGACCCAGTACTTC.

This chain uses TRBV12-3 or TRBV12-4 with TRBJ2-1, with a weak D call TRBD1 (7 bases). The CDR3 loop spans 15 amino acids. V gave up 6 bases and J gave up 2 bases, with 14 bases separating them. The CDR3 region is CASSSRGEAYNEQFF. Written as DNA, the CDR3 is TGTGCCAGCAGCAGCAGGGGGGAAGCCTACAATGAGCAGTTCTTC.

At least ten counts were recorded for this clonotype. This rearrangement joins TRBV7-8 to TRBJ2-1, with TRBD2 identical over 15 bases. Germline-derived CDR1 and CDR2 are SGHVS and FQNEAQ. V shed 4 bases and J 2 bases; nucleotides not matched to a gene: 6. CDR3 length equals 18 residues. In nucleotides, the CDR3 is TGTGCCAGCAGCTCGATTCGGACTAGCGGGAGGGCCTACAATGAGCAGTTCTTC. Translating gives CASSSIRTSGRAYNEQFF.

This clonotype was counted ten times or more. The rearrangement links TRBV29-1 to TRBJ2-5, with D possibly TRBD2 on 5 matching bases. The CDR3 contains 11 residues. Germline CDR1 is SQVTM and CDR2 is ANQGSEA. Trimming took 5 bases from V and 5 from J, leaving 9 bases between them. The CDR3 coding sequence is TGCAGCGTTCCCAGAGGGGAGACCCAGTACTTC. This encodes CSVPRGETQYF.

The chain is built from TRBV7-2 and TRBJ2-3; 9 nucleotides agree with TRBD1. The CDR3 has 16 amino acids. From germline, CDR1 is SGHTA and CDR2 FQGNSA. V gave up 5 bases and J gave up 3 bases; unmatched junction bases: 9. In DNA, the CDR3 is TGTGCCAGCAGCCTACAGGGGGCGCAGGGAACAGATACGCAGTATTTT. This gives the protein CASSLQGAQGTDTQYF.

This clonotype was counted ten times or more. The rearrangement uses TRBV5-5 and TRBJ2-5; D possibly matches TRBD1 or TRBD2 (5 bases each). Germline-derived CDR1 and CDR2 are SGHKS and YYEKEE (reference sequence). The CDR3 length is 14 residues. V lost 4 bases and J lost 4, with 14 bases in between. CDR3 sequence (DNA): TGTGCCAGCAGCAGGCCGGGACGGAGAGAGACCCAGTACTTC. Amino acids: CASSRPGRRETQYF.

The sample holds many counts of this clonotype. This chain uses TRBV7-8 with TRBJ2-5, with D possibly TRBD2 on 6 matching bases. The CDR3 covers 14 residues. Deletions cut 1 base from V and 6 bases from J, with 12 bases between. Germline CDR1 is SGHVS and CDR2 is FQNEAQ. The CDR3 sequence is CASSLVGGVQTQYF. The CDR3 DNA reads TGTGCCAGCAGCTTAGTGGGGGGAGTTCAGACCCAGTACTTC.

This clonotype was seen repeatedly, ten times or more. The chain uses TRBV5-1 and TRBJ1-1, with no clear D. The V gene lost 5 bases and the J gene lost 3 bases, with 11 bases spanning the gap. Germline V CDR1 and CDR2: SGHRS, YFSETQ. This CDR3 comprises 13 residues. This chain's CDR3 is CASRQSRDTEAFF. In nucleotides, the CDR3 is TGCGCCAGCAGACAGAGCCGGGACACTGAAGCTTTCTTT.

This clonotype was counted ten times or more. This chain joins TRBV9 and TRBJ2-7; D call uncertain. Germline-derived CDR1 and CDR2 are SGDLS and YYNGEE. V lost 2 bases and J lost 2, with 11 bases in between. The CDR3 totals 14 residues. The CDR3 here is CASSVTPGTYEQYF. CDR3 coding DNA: TGTGCCAGCAGCGTGACACCAGGAACCTACGAGCAGTACTTC.

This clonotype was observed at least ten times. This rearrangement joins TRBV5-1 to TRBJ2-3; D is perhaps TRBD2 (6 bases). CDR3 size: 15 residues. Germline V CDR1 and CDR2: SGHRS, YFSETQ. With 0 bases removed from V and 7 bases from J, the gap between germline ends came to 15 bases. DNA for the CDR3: TGCGCCAGCAGCTTGGATCCGGGAGAGTCAAATACGCAGTATTTT. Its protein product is CASSLDPGESNTQYF.

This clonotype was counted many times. CDR3: CASSLSQGRGEQYF. CDR3 sequence (DNA): TGTGCCAGCAGTTTAAGTCAGGGGCGCGGCGAGCAGTACTTC. V gene TRBV28 combines with J gene TRBJ2-7; D might be TRBD1 (6 bases). The CDR3 is 14 amino acids. Trimming shortened V by 2 bases and J by 6 bases, and 14 bases separated the two germline ends. Germline assignment: CDR1 MDHEN and CDR2 SYDVKM.

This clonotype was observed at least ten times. This chain's CDR3 is CASSVTRGRAYNEQFF. CDR3 sequence (DNA): TGTGCCAGCAGTGTCACCCGCGGGAGGGCCTACAATGAGCAGTTCTTC. J is TRBJ2-1 and V is TRBV2, with 9 positions matching TRBD2. From germline, CDR1 is SNHLY and CDR2 FYNNEI. The V and J ends lost 4 bases and 2 bases, in that order; junction bases with no gene match: 6. CDR3 size: 16 residues.

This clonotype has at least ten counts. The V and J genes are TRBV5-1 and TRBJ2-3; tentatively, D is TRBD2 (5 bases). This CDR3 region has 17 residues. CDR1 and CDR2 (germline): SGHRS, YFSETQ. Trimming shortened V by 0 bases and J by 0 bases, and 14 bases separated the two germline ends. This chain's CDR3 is CASSLGVWERSTDTQYF. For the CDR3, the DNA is TGCGCCAGCAGCTTGGGCGTATGGGAGCGGAGCACAGATACGCAGTATTTT.

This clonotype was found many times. The CDR3 DNA follows: TGTGCCAGCAAGATGTACCCGAACACTGAAGCTTTCTTT. Amino acids: CASKMYPNTEAFF. The chain carries TRBV7-3 and TRBJ1-1; D gene unclear. The V gene's germline CDR1 is SGHTA and CDR2 FQGTGA. The CDR3 sequence is 13 residues long. V was clipped by 7 bases and J by 1 base, with 10 bases between them. The full variable domain, with the rest looked up from reference TRBV7-3 and TRBJ1-1, is GAGVSQTPSNKVTEKGKYVELRCDPISGHTALYWYRQSLGQGPEFLIYFQGTGAADDSGLPNDRFFAVRPEGSVSTLKIQRTERGDSAVYLCASKMYPNTEAFFGQGTRLTVV.